This T cell receptor (beta chain) was identified during a study of blood T cell repertoires in COVID-19. Study overall: Italy, Spain and the United States were the sources of the convalescent and acute COVID-19 samples. Sample material is recorded as cDNA or gDNA derived from T cells, B-cell-depleted T cells, or PBMCs.

Authors' data handling: How many nucleated cells were present was estimated from reference gene primer amplification. Some clones are missing from TCRdb's copy, which holds only in-frame ones; the method was immunoSEQ multiplex PCR. V and J calls and clone size are those listed in that table; D and trimming were worked out from the DNA. The sample includes about 14,000 clones, roughly 86% of them seen just once. Germline CDR1 SGHVS, CDR2 FNYEAQ. V was trimmed by 1 base and J by 5 bases, leaving 5 bases between them. The CDR3 totals 13 residues. The source of this sequence is a human donor in a cohort sampled during active COVID-19. The chain uses TRBV7-6 and TRBJ2-2; the D is unclear. The specimen was peripheral blood. The CDR3 here is CASSLGSTGELFF. The CDR3 DNA sequence: TGTGCCAGCAGCTTAGGTTCGACCGGGGAGCTGTTTTTT.